These 4 T cell receptor beta chains share one sample of origin, sequenced in a study of blood T cell repertoires in COVID-19. Profiling relied on immunoSEQ multiplex PCR, and the TCRdb table lists in-frame clones only, not all of them. The sample gives approximately 250,000 clones, more than 85% of which show up once; less than 4% is in the top ten. Material for sequencing was peripheral blood. Every receptor here comes from a man aged 18 to 30 with active or convalescent COVID-19.

The J gene is TRBJ2-7, the V gene TRBV7-9, with a tentative D call TRBD1 (6 bases). The CDR3 runs 18 residues. Germline CDR1 is SEHNR and CDR2 is FQNEAQ (reference sequence). Trimming took 1 base from V and 1 from J, leaving 20 bases between them. CDR3: CASSLVSGEPLGSYEQYF. CDR3 nucleotide sequence: TGTGCCAGCAGCTTAGTCTCAGGGGAGCCCCTGGGATCCTACGAGCAGTACTTC.

This clone has just one count. The V gene is TRBV5-1, the J gene TRBJ2-1; TRBD1 matches at 10 bases. V was pared by 4 bases and J by 8 bases, with 9 bases of the junction left unmatched. CDR3 length: 15 residues. The germline V gene has CDR1 SGHRS and CDR2 YFSETQ. The CDR3 region has the DNA TGCGCCAGCAGCGCCGGGACAGGGGATGAGGATGAGCAGTTCTTC. Translated, it gives CASSAGTGDEDEQFF.

V and J are TRBV3-1 (or the pseudogene TRBV3-2) and TRBJ2-7; tentative D call: TRBD2 (5 bases). Germline CDR1 and CDR2: LGHDT and YNNKEL (reference sequence). V gave up 1 base and J gave up 4 bases, with 8 bases separating them. The CDR3 extends over 13 amino acids. The CDR3 protein is CASSQGSGYEQYF. Written as DNA, the CDR3 is TGTGCCAGCAGCCAAGGGAGCGGATACGAGCAGTACTTC.

This clone was counted once. The genes are TRBV11-3 and TRBJ2-3, with a weak D call TRBD2 (5 bases). Germline V gene lookup returns CDR1 SGHNT and CDR2 YENEEA. The CDR3 contains 14 residues. Deletions cut 1 base from V and 3 bases from J, with 8 bases between. CDR3 DNA sequence: TGTGCCAGCAGCTTAGCGAGGAGGACAGATACGCAGTATTTT. Protein: CASSLARRTDTQYF. The whole variable domain, filled in from reference TRBV11-3 and TRBJ2-3, reads EAGVVQSPRYKIIEKKQPVAFWCNPISGHNTLYWYLQNLGQGPELLIRYENEEAVDDSQLPKDRFSAERLKGVDSTLKIQPAELGDSAVYLCASSLARRTDTQYFGPGTRLTVL.